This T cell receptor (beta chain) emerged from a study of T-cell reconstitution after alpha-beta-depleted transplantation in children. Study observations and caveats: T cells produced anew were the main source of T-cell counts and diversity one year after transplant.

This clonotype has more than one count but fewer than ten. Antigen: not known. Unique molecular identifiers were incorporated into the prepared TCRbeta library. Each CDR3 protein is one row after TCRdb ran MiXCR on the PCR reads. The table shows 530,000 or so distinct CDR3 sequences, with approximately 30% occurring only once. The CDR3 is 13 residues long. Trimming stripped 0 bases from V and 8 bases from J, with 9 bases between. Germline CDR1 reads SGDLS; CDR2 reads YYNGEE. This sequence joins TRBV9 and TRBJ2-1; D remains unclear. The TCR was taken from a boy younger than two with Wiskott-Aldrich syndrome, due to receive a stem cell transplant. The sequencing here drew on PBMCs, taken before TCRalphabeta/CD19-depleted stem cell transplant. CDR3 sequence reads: CASSVVSTDEQFF. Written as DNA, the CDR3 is TGTGCCAGCAGCGTAGTGAGCACAGATGAGCAGTTCTTC. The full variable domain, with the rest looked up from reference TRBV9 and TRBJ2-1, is DSGVTQTPKHLITATGQRVTLRCSPRSGDLSVYWYQQSLDQGLQFLIQYYNGEERAKGNILERFSAQQFPDLHSELNLSSLELGDSALYFCASSVVSTDEQFFGPGTRLTVL.